This T cell receptor beta chain was recorded in a study of T cell repertoires in cytomegalovirus infection (dated by TCRdb to the late 2010s). For the study in its entirety: The peptide stimulations were aimed at well-studied HLA-B-restricted epitopes as well as recently identified HLA-C-restricted CMV epitopes, whose presentation resists viral immunomodulation. Donor HLA type was relevant to the analysis, as public TCR beta signatures indicated carriage of CMV infection together with the matching HLA type. Broad study findings and their caveats: Carriers of CMV infection plus the relevant HLA type were discriminated by the cumulative frequency of public TCR beta family members in the study cohort and in an independent approximately 400-donor cohort. The ex vivo response was dominated by HLA-C-restricted CMV-specific TCR beta clonotypes, which also provided the single most frequent clonotype in two of eight donors.

Based on the germline V gene, the CDR1 and CDR2 sequences are MNHEY and SVGEGT. The cysteine opens and the phenylalanine closes a CDR3 of 13 amino acids. Left in the record is the CDR3 DNA by itself, 39 bases read in frame from the first base. V loses 6 bases at its end and J loses 6 bases; junction bases beyond the gene matches: 5. This clonotype was counted between two and nine times. Its antigen remains undetermined. No much larger clone is present one base from it, and per-base qualities are unavailable. Sequencing was performed on an Illumina HiSeq 1500. TCRdb cleaned the public reads at Q25 with fastp, built clones with MiXCR and kept in-frame beta chains. For every CDR3 protein sequence, its rows merge into one entry that carries the most common genes and DNA. This sample comprises around 900,000 distinct CDR3 sequences, less than 40% of them detected only once. Over 11% of the sample is taken by the ten largest.

The treatment or condition tag for this specimen amounts to: in vitro stimulation with specific CMV peptide epitopes to enrich CMV-specific T cells. The sequence was collected from a human donor in good health (CMV status not recorded). Some clones in this sample may be carry-over from other donors' samples. The chain joins TRBV6-2 or TRBV6-3 to TRBJ1-5; the central 7 bases match TRBD1. The sequencing here drew on cultured CD8+ T cells from PBMCs, taken from culture after CMV antigen stimulation. The CDR3 has the sequence CASSSGGAQPQHF. In nucleotides, the sequence is TGTGCCAGCAGCTCAGGGGGGGCTCAGCCCCAGCATTTT.